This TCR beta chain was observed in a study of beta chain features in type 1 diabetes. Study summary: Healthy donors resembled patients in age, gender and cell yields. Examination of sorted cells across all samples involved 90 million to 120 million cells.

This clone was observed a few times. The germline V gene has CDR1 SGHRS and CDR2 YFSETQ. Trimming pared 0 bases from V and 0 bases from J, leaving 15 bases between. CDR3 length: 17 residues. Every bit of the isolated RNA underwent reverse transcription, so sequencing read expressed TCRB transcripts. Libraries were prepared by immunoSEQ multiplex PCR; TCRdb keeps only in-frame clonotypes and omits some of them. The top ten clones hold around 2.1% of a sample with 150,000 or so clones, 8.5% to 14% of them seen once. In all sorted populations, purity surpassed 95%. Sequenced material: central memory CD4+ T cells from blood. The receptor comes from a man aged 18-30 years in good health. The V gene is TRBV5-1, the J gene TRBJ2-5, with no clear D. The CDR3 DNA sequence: TGCGCCAGCAGCTTGGGGATTAGTCAGACATACCAAGAGACCCAGTACTTC. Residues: CASSLGISQTYQETQYF. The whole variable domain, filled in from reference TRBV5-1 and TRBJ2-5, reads KAGVTQTPRYLIKTRGQQVTLSCSPISGHRSVSWYQQTPGQGLQFLFEYFSETQRNKGNFPGRFSGRQFSNSRSEMNVSTLELGDSALYLCASSLGISQTYQETQYFGPGTRLLVL.